This entry describes one TCR beta chain. Its antigen is still unknown. This sample was taken from a study of CD8 T cells in Susac syndrome. The authors reverse transcribed roughly 0.5 to 1 ug RNA with random hexamers. In TCRdb, the immunoSEQ multiplex PCR reads were re-called with MiXCR into one record per CDR3 protein. The data contain about 110,000 distinct CDR3 sequences, 94% of them singletons. The germline V gene encodes CDR1 LNHDA and CDR2 SQIVND (reference sequence). The length of the CDR3 is 14 residues. Trimming left V 7 bases short and J 3 bases short, with 13 bases between. Overall study results and limits: It was in TEMRA cells and active patients that Susac CD8+ clonal expansion peaked.

This TCR derives from a human donor with Susac syndrome. What was sequenced was CD8+ T cells from PBMCs. The chain combines TRBV19 with TRBJ1-5; maybe TRBD1 (5 bases). CDR3 region: CASTSQEFNQPQHF. For the CDR3, the DNA is TGTGCCAGTACCTCACAGGAGTTCAATCAGCCCCAGCATTTT.